This T cell receptor beta chain was sequenced in a study of T cell clones after liver transplantation. Findings of the study overall: A larger donor-reactive than third-party decline suggested partial antigen-specific deletion.

Thawed unstimulated PBMCs were FACS-sorted by CD3, CD4 and CD8 into two populations. Remarks on this clone: Its antigen is as yet unknown.

TCRdb's table, derived via immunoSEQ multiplex PCR, lists solely in-frame clones and lacks some. In the table there are 95,000 to 130,000 clones, about nine tenths of which are singletons. Germline values: CDR1 LNHDA, CDR2 SQIVND (reference sequence). The CDR3 is made up of 12 amino acids. V gave up 2 bases and J gave up 12 bases, with 11 bases separating them. The sequence was obtained from a human patient who received a liver transplant. Some T cells may have come from the graft donor. The V call is TRBV19, the J call TRBJ2-4, with D perhaps matching TRBD1 (5 bases). The starting material was CD4+ T cells from blood, obtained 12 months after liver transplant. The CDR3 DNA is TGTGCCAGTAGTATAAGGCAGGGTAATCAGTACTTC. Translated, it gives CASSIRQGNQYF.